A single sample is the source of the 18 T cell receptor beta chains below, sequenced in a study of beta chain features in type 1 diabetes. Their antigens remain unidentified. Study results and caveats: For Type 1 diabetes patients, all four CD4+ subsets carried TCRB CDR3s that were moderately but significantly shorter.

The entirety of the isolated RNA underwent reverse transcription, so expressed TCRB transcripts were sequenced. Clones were sequenced by immunoSEQ multiplex PCR, and TCRdb holds only the in-frame ones, with some missing. This table has 250,000 to 350,000 clones, around 15% appearing once. Source material: naive CD4+ T cells from blood. The receptors come from a young man with type 1 diabetes.

This clone has only a few counts. The genes are TRBV6-5 and TRBJ1-5; 10 bases align to TRBD1. V shed 5 bases and J 2 bases; nucleotides not matched to a gene: 3. The CDR3 has 15 residues. Germline values: CDR1 MNHEY, CDR2 SVGAGI. The CDR3 coding sequence is TGTGCCAGCAGTCCCGGGACAGGGGGCAATCAGCCCCAGCATTTT. Protein product: CASSPGTGGNQPQHF.

J is TRBJ1-5 and V is TRBV9; 8 bases agree with TRBD1. The length of the CDR3 is 15 residues. Germline loops: CDR1 SGDLS, CDR2 YYNGEE. J lost 5 bases, V lost 0 bases, and 4 bases had no gene match. The CDR3 DNA reads as TGTGCCAGCAGCGTAGGAGGGACAGGATATCAGCCCCAGCATTTT. Its protein is CASSVGGTGYQPQHF.

This sequence joins TRBV7-9 and TRBJ1-1, with 10 bases matching TRBD1. The CDR3 length is 19 residues. CDR1 is SEHNR, CDR2 FQNEAQ, per germline (reference sequence). J gave up 0 bases and V 2 bases, and 12 bases lay outside the gene matches. CDR3 residues: CASSLPIARDRGMNTEAFF. CDR3 nucleotides: TGTGCCAGCAGCTTACCCATAGCCCGGGACAGGGGTATGAACACTGAAGCTTTCTTT.

This clone was seen only a few times. This chain connects TRBV14 to TRBJ1-1; D perhaps matches TRBD1 (5 bases). Between the trimmed V and J ends, which lost 5 bases and 7 bases, there was a span of 23 bases. Germline-derived CDR1 and CDR2 are SGHDN and FVKESK. This CDR3 is built from 16 residues. CDR3 in amino acids: CASSSTAWTRKSEAFF. CDR3 coding DNA: TGTGCCAGCAGCTCTACAGCTTGGACACGGAAAAGTGAAGCTTTCTTT.

This clone has a handful of counts. This chain's CDR3 is CASTPRWYQETQYF. In DNA, the CDR3 is TGTGCCAGCACCCCGAGATGGTACCAAGAGACCCAGTACTTC. This chain connects TRBV2 to TRBJ2-5; D gene unclear. CDR1 and CDR2 (germline): SNHLY, FYNNEI. V was trimmed by 7 bases and J by 0 bases, leaving 12 bases between them. This CDR3 has 14 residues. Supplemented by reference TRBV2 and TRBJ2-5, the full variable domain reads EPEVTQTPSHQVTQMGQEVILRCVPISNHLYFYWYRQILGQKVEFLVSFYNNEISEKSEIFDDQFSVERPDGSNFTLKIRSTKLEDSAMYFCASTPRWYQETQYFGPGTRLLVL.

Only a few counts were recorded for this clone. Within the sample, other DNA sequences also encode this same CDR3. The rearrangement uses TRBV5-1 and TRBJ2-7; 7 bases map to TRBD2. The CDR3 extends over 14 amino acids. V shed 4 bases, J shed 0 bases, and the junction held 4 bases outside the gene matches. The germline gives CDR1 SGHRS, CDR2 YFSETQ. The CDR3 nucleotides are TGCGCCAGCAGCCCCGGCGGGGGCTCCTACGAGCAGTACTTC. It specifies CASSPGGGSYEQYF.

This clone was counted only a few times. DNA for the CDR3: TGCGCCAGCCGAGTAGCGGGAACAGATACGCAGTATTTT. Its translation: CASRVAGTDTQYF. The V call is TRBV10-2, the J call TRBJ2-3; 8 nucleotides line up with TRBD2. The CDR3 extends over 13 amino acids. Looked up from germline, CDR1 is WSHSY and CDR2 is SAAADI. With V trimmed by 8 bases and J by 3 bases, 4 bases remained unmatched.

The chain couples TRBV28 to TRBJ2-6; D remains unclear. Germline V lookup: CDR1 MDHEN, CDR2 SYDVKM. Trimming took off 5 bases at V and 0 bases at J, with 8 bases between the two ends. This CDR3 has 15 amino acids. DNA of the CDR3: TGTGCCAGCAGTCCACCAGTCTCTGGGGCCAACGTCCTGACTTTC. Protein sequence: CASSPPVSGANVLTF.

The chain uses TRBV2 and TRBJ2-1; 8 bases map to TRBD1. Germline assignment: CDR1 SNHLY and CDR2 FYNNEI. This CDR3 has 16 amino acids. The trim removed 6 bases at V and 3 bases at J, leaving 10 bases unmatched. CDR3 nucleotide sequence: TGTGCCAGCAGCGCAGGCGGGACAGGTCTCTACAATGAGCAGTTCTTC. This codes for CASSAGGTGLYNEQFF.

This chain joins TRBV9 and TRBJ2-5; D is uncertain. The CDR3 is 14 amino acids. Deletions cut 0 bases from V and 5 bases from J, with 11 bases between. Germline loops: CDR1 SGDLS, CDR2 YYNGEE. The CDR3 spells CASSVGAAGETQYF. CDR3 in DNA: TGTGCCAGCAGCGTAGGGGCAGCTGGGGAGACCCAGTACTTC.

Of note for this clone: Other DNA sequences in the same sample also yield this CDR3. The CDR3 DNA follows: TGTGCCAGCAGCGTACGGTTAAGCACAGATACGCAGTATTTT. It specifies CASSVRLSTDTQYF. The chain combines TRBV9 with TRBJ2-3; D remains unclear. The CDR3 is made up of 14 amino acids. Trimming took off 1 base at V and 0 bases at J, with 6 bases between the two ends. Germline V CDR1 and CDR2: SGDLS, YYNGEE.

The chain has TRBV2 and TRBJ2-5; 9 positions match TRBD1. The J segment lost 3 bases and the V segment lost 4 bases, leaving 0 bases of the junction unmatched. Germline V gene sequence: CDR1 SNHLY, CDR2 FYNNEI. The CDR3 has 13 amino acids. The CDR3 region is CASSGDREETQYF. The CDR3, as DNA: TGTGCCAGCAGTGGGGACAGGGAAGAGACCCAGTACTTC.

This chain joins TRBV25-1 and TRBJ1-2; D gene unclear. V was trimmed by 3 bases and J by 8 bases, leaving 13 bases between them. This CDR3 region has 13 residues. In germline, CDR1 is MGHDK, CDR2 SYGVNS. DNA of the CDR3: TGTGCCAGCAGTGAGGGCCCTCGCGTGGGCTACACCTTC. It specifies CASSEGPRVGYTF.

This clone has more than one count but fewer than ten. The rearrangement uses TRBV15 and TRBJ2-7, with 12 nucleotides matching TRBD2. The CDR3 is 16 residues long. The germline gives CDR1 LNHNV, CDR2 YYDKDF (reference sequence). J was trimmed by 5 bases and V by 0 bases; bases with no gene match: 5. The CDR3 DNA is TGTGCCACCAGCAGAGATACTAGCGGGAGGAATCACGAGCAGTACTTC. It translates to CATSRDTSGRNHEQYF.

The chain combines TRBV5-1 with TRBJ1-2; 8 bases fit TRBD1. V lost 4 bases, J lost 1 base, and 15 bases stayed unmatched. Per the germline V gene, CDR1 is SGHRS and CDR2 is YFSETQ. There are 18 residues in the CDR3. For the CDR3, the DNA is TGCGCCAGCAGCAAGGATACCGGGACAGGCGACCTTAACTATGGCTACACCTTC. Its translation: CASSKDTGTGDLNYGYTF.

This clone was picked up a small number of times. The chain is built from TRBV7-2 and TRBJ2-1; a possible D gene is TRBD2 (5 bases). Looked up from germline, CDR1 is SGHTA and CDR2 is FQGNSA. V dropped 6 bases and J dropped 1 base, with 10 bases sitting between them. The CDR3 length is 14 residues. The CDR3 bases are TGTGCCAGCAGGGCGAGCGGATCCTACAATGAGCAGTTCTTC. Protein: CASRASGSYNEQFF.

This chain joins TRBV7-2 and TRBJ2-3; D gene uncertain. The CDR3 has 14 amino acids. Per germline, CDR1 SGHTA and CDR2 FQGNSA. V was shortened by 1 base and J by 2 bases, with 7 bases between the two germline ends. The CDR3 DNA reads as TGTGCCAGCAGCTTAGGGAGAGCCACAGATACGCAGTATTTT. Translating gives CASSLGRATDTQYF.

The J gene is TRBJ2-1, the V gene TRBV29-1; no firm D call. The CDR3 covers 10 residues. The V end was cut by 6 bases, the J end by 8 bases, with 8 bases between. Germline lookup yields CDR1 SQVTM and CDR2 ANQGSEA. CDR3 DNA sequence: TGCAGCGTATCTTTCTATGAGCAGTTCTTC. It codes for CSVSFYEQFF.